This T cell receptor beta chain was recorded in a study of blood T cell repertoires in COVID-19. Across the whole study: Researchers got acute and convalescent COVID-19 samples from the United States, Italy and Spain.

V dropped 2 bases and J dropped 0; count of bases not matched to a gene: 3. CDR1 SGHRS and CDR2 YFSETQ come from the germline V gene. The CDR3 sequence is 15 residues long. Authors' methods: It was from reference gene primer amplification that nucleated cell counts were estimated. Some clones are missing from TCRdb's copy, which holds only in-frame ones; the method was immunoSEQ multiplex PCR. For V, J and clone size, that table is used; D and trimming come from the DNA. The top ten hold around a sixth of the sample, which has over 200,000 clones, 85% seen once. Participant reports of clinical history set cohort assignment.

Input material: PBMCs or T cells enriched from blood (not recorded which). The rearrangement links TRBV5-1 to TRBJ2-7, with TRBD2 identical over 9 bases. This sequence was found in a man aged 35 to 55 who had recovered from COVID-19. The CDR3 DNA follows: TGCGCCAGCAGCTTTAGCGGGAGCACCTCCTACGAGCAGTACTTC. It specifies CASSFSGSTSYEQYF.